The entry below describes one T cell receptor (beta chain). No antigen is known for it. Researchers isolated at least 6.5 million PBMCs per sample. This sample is part of a study of blood T cells in healthy people across ages. Points from the study as a whole: Donor CMV infection status was unknown, possibly confounding age-related changes in expanded clonotypes. With naive T cell percentage, TCR beta diversity showed a strong correlation.

This CDR3 is 16 amino acids long. V lost 5 bases to trimming and J lost 0 bases, with 16 bases between them. A sample-barcoded 5' primer and a J-beta primer mix were used in a second PCR of about 7 to 11 cycles. TCRdb used MiXCR to reprocess the 5' RACE reads, holding one entry per CDR3 protein. The sample has roughly 1,800,000 distinct CDR3 sequences, 49% seen once. Material for sequencing was blood. This clonotype originated in a woman in her thirties or forties in good health. The chain has TRBV12-3 or TRBV12-4 and TRBJ2-5; D is unresolved. The CDR3 is CASSPDLGRDQETQYF. The CDR3 DNA reads TGTGCCAGCAGTCCCGACCTCGGAAGAGACCAAGAGACCCAGTACTTC.